There are a few counts of the clone carrying this T cell receptor (beta chain). The antigen is unknown. Method: immunoSEQ multiplex PCR; TCRdb's copy keeps in-frame clones and lacks some. This table holds 2 million or so clones, 85% to 95% found once. This specimen belongs to a study of shared clonotypes between healthy human individuals. Study-wide results and limits: Naive subsets generally had larger estimated richness than memory subsets.

Trimming shortened V by 6 bases and J by 4 bases, and 16 bases separated the two germline ends. CDR1 MNHEY and CDR2 SMNVEV come from the germline V gene (reference sequence). CDR3 length equals 14 residues. Naive CD8 isolation took CD45RO-negative cells positively selected for CCR7 and excluded terminally differentiated effector memory CD45RA+ cells. This rearrangement joins TRBV27 to TRBJ2-7; a possible D gene is TRBD1 (6 bases). This clonotype was obtained from a man aged 18-30 years in good health. What was sequenced was naive CD8+ T cells sorted from blood. CDR3 residues: CASSMGQGMYEQYF. For the CDR3, the DNA is TGTGCCAGCAGCATGGGGCAGGGGATGTACGAGCAGTACTTC.